The 3 T cell receptor beta chains below all came from one sample that was sequenced in a study of CD8 T cells in Susac syndrome. Reverse transcription used about 0.45 to 1 ug RNA and random hexamers. TCRdb called the immunoSEQ multiplex PCR reads again in MiXCR, with one record for every CDR3 protein. The sample yields more than 110,000 distinct CDR3 sequences, 95% seen once. Source material: CD4+ T cells from PBMCs. The receptors originated from a human donor with Susac syndrome.

CDR3 sequence reads: CASSLAVNEQFF. CDR3 DNA: TGTGCCAGCAGCTTAGCTGTCAATGAGCAGTTCTTC. This chain uses TRBV11-3 with TRBJ2-1; D uncertain. This CDR3 contains 12 residues. Trimming stripped 1 base from V and 6 bases from J, with 4 bases between. Germline V gene data show CDR1 as SGHNT and CDR2 as YENEEA.

J is TRBJ2-7 and V is TRBV4-3; TRBD1 is a possible D gene (5 bases). Germline CDR1 reads LGHNA; CDR2 reads YSLEER. CDR3 length: 15 amino acids. V gave up 3 bases and J gave up 0 bases, with 12 bases separating them. The CDR3 DNA follows: TGCGCCAGCAGCCAGGTCTTTGGACACTCCTACGAGCAGTACTTC. Translated, it gives CASSQVFGHSYEQYF.

This chain joins TRBV29-1 and TRBJ1-5; the match to TRBD1 covers 8 bases. The trim removed 7 bases at V and 4 bases at J, leaving 6 bases unmatched. Germline V lookup: CDR1 SQVTM, CDR2 ANQGSEA. The CDR3 runs 13 residues. CDR3 sequence (DNA): TGCAGCGCCCAGGGGGCGAGAAATCAGCCCCAGCATTTT. It is translated as CSAQGARNQPQHF.